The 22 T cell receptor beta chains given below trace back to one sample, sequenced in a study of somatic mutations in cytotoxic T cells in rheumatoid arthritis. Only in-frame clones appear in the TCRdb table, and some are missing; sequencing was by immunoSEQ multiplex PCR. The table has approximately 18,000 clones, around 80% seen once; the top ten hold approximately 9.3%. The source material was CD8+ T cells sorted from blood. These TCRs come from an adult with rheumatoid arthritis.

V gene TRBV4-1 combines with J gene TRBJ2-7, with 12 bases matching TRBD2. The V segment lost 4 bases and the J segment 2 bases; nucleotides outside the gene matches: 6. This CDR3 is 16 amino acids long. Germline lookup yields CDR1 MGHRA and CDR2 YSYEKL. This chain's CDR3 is CASSRTLAGGAYEQYF. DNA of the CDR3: TGCGCCAGCAGCCGAACACTAGCGGGGGGAGCCTACGAGCAGTACTTC.

CDR3 DNA sequence: TGTGCCAGCAGCTTATCCAGGGGCGCCGGGGAGCTGTTTTTT. As protein: CASSLSRGAGELFF. V is TRBV7-9 and J is TRBJ2-2; tentative D call: TRBD1 (6 bases). Deletions cut 2 bases from V and 6 bases from J, with 10 bases between. The CDR3 has 14 amino acids. Germline CDR1 is SEHNR and CDR2 is FQNEAQ (reference sequence).

The CDR3 nucleotides read TGTGCCAGCAGCTCCTACGAGCAGTACTTC. It codes for CASSSYEQYF. This chain links TRBV27 with TRBJ2-7; D call uncertain. Germline V gene sequence: CDR1 MNHEY, CDR2 SMNVEV (reference sequence). Between the trimmed V and J ends, which lost 6 bases and 0 bases, there was a span of 0 bases. CDR3 length: 10 amino acids.

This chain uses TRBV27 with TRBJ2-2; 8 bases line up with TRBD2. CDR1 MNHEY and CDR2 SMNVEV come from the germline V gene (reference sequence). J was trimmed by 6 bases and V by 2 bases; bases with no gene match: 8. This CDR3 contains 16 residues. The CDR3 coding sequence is TGTGCCAGCAGTTTAGCGGCCGGACTAGCCTCCGGGGAGCTGTTTTTT. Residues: CASSLAAGLASGELFF.

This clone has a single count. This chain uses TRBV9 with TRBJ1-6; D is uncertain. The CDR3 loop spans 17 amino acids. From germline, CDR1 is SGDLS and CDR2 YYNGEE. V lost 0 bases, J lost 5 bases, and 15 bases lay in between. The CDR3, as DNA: TGTGCCAGCAGCGTAGACGGCGCTAATTTGAATAATTCACCCCTCCACTTT. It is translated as CASSVDGANLNNSPLHF.

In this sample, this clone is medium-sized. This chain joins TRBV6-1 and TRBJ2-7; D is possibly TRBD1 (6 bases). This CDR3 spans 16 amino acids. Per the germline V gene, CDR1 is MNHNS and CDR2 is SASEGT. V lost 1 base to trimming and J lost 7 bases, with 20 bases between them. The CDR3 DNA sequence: TGTGCCAGCAGTGAAGATTTGGCAGGGGCCCTCGTGGAGCAGTACTTC. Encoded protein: CASSEDLAGALVEQYF.

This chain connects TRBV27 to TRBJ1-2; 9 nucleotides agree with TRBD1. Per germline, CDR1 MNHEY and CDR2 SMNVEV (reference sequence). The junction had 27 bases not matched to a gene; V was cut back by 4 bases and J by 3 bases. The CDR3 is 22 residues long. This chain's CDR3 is CASSSSKLSPTGGTQLYYGYTF. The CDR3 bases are TGTGCCAGCAGTTCCTCAAAACTCTCTCCGACAGGGGGTACCCAGTTGTACTATGGCTACACCTTC.

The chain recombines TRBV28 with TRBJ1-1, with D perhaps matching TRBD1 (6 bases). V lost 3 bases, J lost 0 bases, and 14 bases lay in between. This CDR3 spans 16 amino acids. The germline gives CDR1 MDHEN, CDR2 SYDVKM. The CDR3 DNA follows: TGTGCCAGCAGTTTCCCCACGGGGGGCATGAACACTGAAGCTTTCTTT. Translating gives CASSFPTGGMNTEAFF.

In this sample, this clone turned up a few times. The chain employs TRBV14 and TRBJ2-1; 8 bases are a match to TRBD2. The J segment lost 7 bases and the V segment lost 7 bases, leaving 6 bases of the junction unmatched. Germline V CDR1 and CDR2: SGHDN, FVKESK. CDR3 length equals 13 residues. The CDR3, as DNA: TGTGCCAGCAACGGGAGGGGGGAGAATGAGCAGTTCTTC. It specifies CASNGRGENEQFF. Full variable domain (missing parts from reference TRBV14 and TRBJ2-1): EAGVTQFPSHSVIEKGQTVTLRCDPISGHDNLYWYRRVMGKEIKFLLHFVKESKQDESGMPNNRFLAERTGGTYSTLKVQPAELEDSGVYFCASNGRGENEQFFGPGTRLTVL.

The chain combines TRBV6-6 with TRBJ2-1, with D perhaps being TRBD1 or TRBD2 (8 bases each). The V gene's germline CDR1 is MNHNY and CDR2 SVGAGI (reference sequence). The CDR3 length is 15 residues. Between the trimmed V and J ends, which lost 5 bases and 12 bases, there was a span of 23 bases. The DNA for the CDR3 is TGTGCCAGCAGTCCTCGGGGGGGACAGGAGGGTGCGCAGTTCTTC. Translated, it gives CASSPRGGQEGAQFF.

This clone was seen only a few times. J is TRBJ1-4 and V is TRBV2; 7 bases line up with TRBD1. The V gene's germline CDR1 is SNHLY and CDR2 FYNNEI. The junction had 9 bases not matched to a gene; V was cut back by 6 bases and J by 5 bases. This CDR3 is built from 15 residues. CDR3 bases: TGTGCCAGCAGGGACAGGAGGAGGGTGAATGAAAAACTGTTTTTT. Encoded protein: CASRDRRRVNEKLFF.

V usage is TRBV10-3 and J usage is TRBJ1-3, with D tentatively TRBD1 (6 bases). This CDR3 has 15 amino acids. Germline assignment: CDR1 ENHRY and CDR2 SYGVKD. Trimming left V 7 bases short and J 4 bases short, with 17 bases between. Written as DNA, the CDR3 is TGTGCCATCATAGTCCAGGGACACCCCGGAAACACCATATATTTT. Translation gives CAIIVQGHPGNTIYF.

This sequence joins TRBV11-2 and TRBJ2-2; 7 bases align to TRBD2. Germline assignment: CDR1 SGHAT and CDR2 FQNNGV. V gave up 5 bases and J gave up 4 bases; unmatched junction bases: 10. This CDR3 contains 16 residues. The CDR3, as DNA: TGTGCCAGCAGCCCACCGGGGGGAGGGGCCACCGGGGAGCTGTTTTTT. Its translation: CASSPPGGGATGELFF. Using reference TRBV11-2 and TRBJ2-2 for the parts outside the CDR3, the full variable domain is EAGVAQSPRYKIIEKRQSVAFWCNPISGHATLYWYQQILGQGPKLLIQFQNNGVVDDSQLPKDRFSAERLKGVDSTLKIQPAKLEDSAVYLCASSPPGGGATGELFFGEGSRLTVL.

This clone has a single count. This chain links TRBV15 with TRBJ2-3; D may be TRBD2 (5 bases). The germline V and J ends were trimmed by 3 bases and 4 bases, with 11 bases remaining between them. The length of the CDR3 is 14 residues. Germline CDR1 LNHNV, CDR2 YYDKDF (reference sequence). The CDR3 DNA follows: TGTGCCACCAGCAGGGGCTTGGACTCAGATACGCAGTATTTT. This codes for CATSRGLDSDTQYF. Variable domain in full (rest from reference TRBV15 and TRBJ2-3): DAMVIQNPRYQVTQFGKPVTLSCSQTLNHNVMYWYQQKSSQAPKLLFHYYDKDFNNEADTPDNFQSRRPNTSFCFLDIRSPGLGDTAMYLCATSRGLDSDTQYFGPGTRLTVL.

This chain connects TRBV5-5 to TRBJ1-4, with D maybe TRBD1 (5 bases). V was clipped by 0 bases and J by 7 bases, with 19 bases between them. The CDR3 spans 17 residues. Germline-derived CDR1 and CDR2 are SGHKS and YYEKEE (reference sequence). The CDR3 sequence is CASSLDWAGSVGEKLFF. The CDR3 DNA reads TGTGCCAGCAGCTTGGACTGGGCAGGGAGTGTGGGTGAAAAACTGTTTTTT.

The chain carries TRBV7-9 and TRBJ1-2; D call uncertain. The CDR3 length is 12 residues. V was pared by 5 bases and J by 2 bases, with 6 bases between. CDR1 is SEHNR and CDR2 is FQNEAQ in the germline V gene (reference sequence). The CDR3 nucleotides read TGTGCCAGCAGCCTGGAAAACTATGGCTACACCTTC. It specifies CASSLENYGYTF.

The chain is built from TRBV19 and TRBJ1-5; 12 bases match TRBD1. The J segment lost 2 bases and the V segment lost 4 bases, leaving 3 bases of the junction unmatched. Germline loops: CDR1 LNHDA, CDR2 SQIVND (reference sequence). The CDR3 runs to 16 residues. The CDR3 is CASSTGTGGRNQPQHF. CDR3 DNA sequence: TGTGCCAGTAGTACGGGGACAGGGGGCCGCAATCAGCCCCAGCATTTT.

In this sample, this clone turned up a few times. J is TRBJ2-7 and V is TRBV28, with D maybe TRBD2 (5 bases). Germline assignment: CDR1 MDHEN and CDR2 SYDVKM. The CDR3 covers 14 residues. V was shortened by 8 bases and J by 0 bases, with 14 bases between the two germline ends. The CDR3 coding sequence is TGTGCCAGCTCGCGGGTGGGTAACTCCTACGAGCAGTACTTC. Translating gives CASSRVGNSYEQYF.

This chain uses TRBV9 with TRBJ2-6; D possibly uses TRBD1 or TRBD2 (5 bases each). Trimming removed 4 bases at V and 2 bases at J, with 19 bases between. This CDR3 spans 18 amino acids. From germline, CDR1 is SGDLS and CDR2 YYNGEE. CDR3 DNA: TGTGCCAGCAGCATTGCCCGGGACGGCCTTACTGGGGCCAACGTCCTGACTTTC. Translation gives CASSIARDGLTGANVLTF.

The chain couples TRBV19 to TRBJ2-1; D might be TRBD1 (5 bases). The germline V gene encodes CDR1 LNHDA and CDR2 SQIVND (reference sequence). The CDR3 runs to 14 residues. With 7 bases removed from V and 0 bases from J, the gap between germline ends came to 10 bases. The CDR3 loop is CASNSGSSYNEQFF. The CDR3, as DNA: TGTGCCAGTAACTCAGGGTCCTCCTACAATGAGCAGTTCTTC.

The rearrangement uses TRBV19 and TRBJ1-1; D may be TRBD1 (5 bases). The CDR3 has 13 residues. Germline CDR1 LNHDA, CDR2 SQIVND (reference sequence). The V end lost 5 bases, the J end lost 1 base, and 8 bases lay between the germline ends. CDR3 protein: CASSWDSNTEAFF. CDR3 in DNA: TGTGCCAGTAGTTGGGACTCGAACACTGAAGCTTTCTTT.

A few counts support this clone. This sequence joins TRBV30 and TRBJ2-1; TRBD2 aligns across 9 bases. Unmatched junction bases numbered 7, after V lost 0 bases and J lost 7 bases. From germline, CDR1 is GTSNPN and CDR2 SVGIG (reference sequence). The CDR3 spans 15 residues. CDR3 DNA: TGTGCCTGGAGTGTAACTGCGGGGGGGCCAAATGAGCAGTTCTTC. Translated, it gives CAWSVTAGGPNEQFF.